These 27 T cell receptor beta chains were sequenced from one sample in a study of T-cell reconstitution after alpha-beta-depleted transplantation in children. The authors prepared the TCRbeta library with unique molecular identifiers. TCRdb re-called the PCR reads with MiXCR, one entry per CDR3 protein. The sample has 130,000 or so distinct CDR3 sequences, around a tenth seen once; the top ten hold 24%. This specimen was PBMCs, mostly from graft donor cells, taken 180 days after TCRalphabeta/CD19-depleted stem cell transplant. The receptors stem from a girl in the first two years of life who had a stem cell transplant for combined immunodeficiency, so the T cells may come from the graft donor.

The chain uses TRBV12-3 or TRBV12-4 and TRBJ1-5; D perhaps matches TRBD1 (5 bases). V lost 3 bases to trimming and J lost 7 bases, with 7 bases between them. The CDR3 is 12 residues long. Here the CDR3 reads CASSLGGQPQHF. The CDR3 DNA reads as TGTGCCAGCAGTTTGGGGGGGCAGCCCCAGCATTTT.

This clonotype has a count of ten or more. The chain links TRBV29-1 to TRBJ1-1; a weak D match, TRBD1 (5 bases). This CDR3 comprises 13 residues. V was clipped by 5 bases and J by 0 bases, with 10 bases between them. The germline V gene encodes CDR1 SQVTM and CDR2 ANQGSEA. The CDR3 loop reads CSVKGQMNTEAFF. CDR3 coding DNA: TGCAGCGTTAAGGGGCAGATGAACACTGAAGCTTTCTTT.

This chain connects TRBV7-8 to TRBJ2-7, with 7 bases matching TRBD2. Germline lookup yields CDR1 SGHVS and CDR2 FQNEAQ. V gave up 3 bases and J gave up 3 bases; unmatched junction bases: 5. The CDR3 runs 14 residues. Here the CDR3 reads CASSFGGRFYEQYF. As DNA, the CDR3 is TGTGCCAGCAGCTTTGGCGGGAGATTCTACGAGCAGTACTTC.

The rearrangement joins TRBV10-3 to TRBJ1-2; a possible D gene is TRBD1 (5 bases). Germline values: CDR1 ENHRY, CDR2 SYGVKD. The CDR3 totals 13 residues. V was clipped by 6 bases and J by 6 bases, with 14 bases between them. CDR3 coding DNA: TGTGCCATCAGCACGGGGGTAGACCATGGCTACACCTTC. Translating gives CAISTGVDHGYTF.

The chain combines TRBV5-1 with TRBJ1-4; perhaps TRBD1 as D (5 bases). This CDR3 comprises 14 residues. CDR1 is SGHRS, CDR2 YFSETQ, per germline. The germline V and J ends were trimmed by 2 bases and 0 bases, with 5 bases remaining between them. The chain's CDR3 is CASSLQATNEKLFF. The CDR3 region has the DNA TGCGCCAGCAGCTTACAGGCAACTAATGAAAAACTGTTTTTT.

This chain joins TRBV5-1 and TRBJ1-6; D gene ambiguous. Germline values: CDR1 SGHRS, CDR2 YFSETQ. This CDR3 spans 16 amino acids. Trimming cost V 3 bases and J 6 bases, with 16 bases left between them. The CDR3 protein is CASSSGPGRRNSPLHF. CDR3 DNA sequence: TGCGCCAGCAGCTCTGGACCCGGTCGGCGTAATTCACCCCTCCACTTT.

The rearrangement uses TRBV20-1 and TRBJ2-7; TRBD1 matches 7 bases. There are 15 residues in the CDR3. With 3 bases clipped from V and 0 bases from J, the junction kept 8 bases outside the gene matches. Per the germline V gene, CDR1 is DFQATT and CDR2 is SNEGSKA (reference sequence). CDR3 residues: CSASPTGYSSYEQYF. CDR3 nucleotides: TGCAGTGCTAGCCCGACAGGGTATAGCTCCTACGAGCAGTACTTC.

This clonotype has a handful of counts. The genes are TRBV20-1 and TRBJ2-1; either TRBD1 or TRBD2 may fit D (5 bases each). Trimming stripped 1 base from V and 4 bases from J, with 20 bases between. Germline assignment: CDR1 DFQATT and CDR2 SNEGSKA (reference sequence). The CDR3 contains 17 residues. The CDR3 nucleotides read TGCAGTGCTAGAGTGGCTAGCTGGGACCCCATATACAATGAGCAGTTCTTC. This codes for CSARVASWDPIYNEQFF.

This clonotype was seen ten or more times. The genes are TRBV5-4 and TRBJ2-5; the match to TRBD2 covers 9 bases. CDR3 size: 15 residues. Germline CDR1 SGHNT, CDR2 YYREEE (reference sequence). V lost 2 bases to trimming and J lost 7 bases; unmatched junction nucleotides: 9. In nucleotides, the CDR3 is TGTGCCAGCAGCTTCGGCGGGAGGGCCATTGGGACCCAGTACTTC. Its translation is CASSFGGRAIGTQYF.

The table lists this clonotype with a few counts. This chain uses TRBV6-1 with TRBJ1-2, with D hard to call. CDR1 and CDR2 (germline): MNHNS, SASEGT. Trimming stripped 6 bases from V and 10 bases from J, with 21 bases between. This CDR3 spans 14 amino acids. The CDR3 reads CASSLSTIQPIYTF. In nucleotides, the CDR3 is TGTGCCAGCAGCCTGTCGACGATTCAGCCCATCTACACCTTC.

This rearrangement joins TRBV12-3 or TRBV12-4 to TRBJ2-5; D gene unclear. This CDR3 region has 13 residues. Deletions cut 3 bases from V and 2 bases from J, with 7 bases between. The CDR3 protein is CASSFRPQETQYF. The CDR3 DNA sequence: TGTGCCAGCAGTTTTCGCCCGCAAGAGACCCAGTACTTC.

This clonotype was counted between two and nine times. The chain is built from TRBV29-1 and TRBJ2-7, with TRBD2 as a possible D gene (7 bases). Germline loops: CDR1 SQVTM, CDR2 ANQGSEA. The CDR3 has 13 amino acids. The V end was cut by 0 bases, the J end by 6 bases, with 12 bases between. The CDR3 is CSVEEGGAGEQYF. In DNA, the CDR3 is TGCAGCGTTGAAGAGGGGGGGGCAGGCGAGCAGTACTTC.

The V gene is TRBV24-1, the J gene TRBJ2-7; the D gene is possibly TRBD2 (5 bases). Germline-derived CDR1 and CDR2 are KGHDR and SFDVKD. Trimming cost V 4 bases and J 3 bases, with 18 bases left between them. The CDR3 length is 16 residues. The CDR3 nucleotides read TGTGCCACCAGTGACCCCCAGTCTTGGGAGAACTACGAGCAGTACTTC. Residues: CATSDPQSWENYEQYF.

This chain connects TRBV2 to TRBJ1-5; D not resolved. CDR3 length: 15 residues. Trimming pared 5 bases from V and 0 bases from J, leaving 11 bases between. From germline, CDR1 is SNHLY and CDR2 FYNNEI. The CDR3 spells CASSWLEDSNQPQHF. The CDR3 DNA sequence: TGTGCCAGCAGTTGGTTAGAGGATAGCAATCAGCCCCAGCATTTT.

This clonotype has only one observation. The rearrangement joins TRBV4-1 to TRBJ2-1, with 9 bases fitting TRBD2. The CDR3 is made up of 17 amino acids. Unmatched junction bases numbered 11, after V lost 0 bases and J lost 8 bases. Germline loops: CDR1 MGHRA, CDR2 YSYEKL. The CDR3 loop reads CASSQELAGGLNHEQFF. The CDR3 region has the DNA TGCGCCAGCAGCCAAGAGTTGGCGGGGGGGTTGAACCATGAGCAGTTCTTC.

This clonotype has only a few counts. The CDR3 spells CSSEGDYSYEQYF. CDR3 in DNA: TGCAGCTCCGAAGGGGATTACTCCTACGAGCAGTACTTC. This chain uses TRBV29-1 with TRBJ2-7; the D gene is possibly TRBD1 (5 bases). This CDR3 is 13 amino acids long. Trimming left V 8 bases short and J 0 bases short, with 14 bases between. The germline V gene has CDR1 SQVTM and CDR2 ANQGSEA.

The chain couples TRBV20-1 to TRBJ2-7; 11 positions agree with TRBD2. Germline V gene lookup returns CDR1 DFQATT and CDR2 SNEGSKA (reference sequence). Trimming at V came to 5 bases and at J to 1 base, leaving 7 bases not matched to a gene. The CDR3 totals 15 residues. CDR3 loop: CSAPWTSGRSYEQYF. DNA of the CDR3: TGCAGTGCTCCCTGGACTAGCGGGCGTTCCTACGAGCAGTACTTC.

This clonotype has just a few counts. CDR3 sequence reads: CASSRGTGWDTQYF. The DNA for the CDR3 is TGTGCCAGCAGCCGGGGGACAGGGTGGGATACGCAGTATTTT. This chain joins TRBV14 and TRBJ2-3; 9 bases fit TRBD1. The CDR3 is 14 amino acids. The ends lost 4 bases at V and 6 bases at J; junction bases unmatched: 5. Looked up from germline, CDR1 is SGHDN and CDR2 is FVKESK.

This clonotype has a handful of counts. The chain employs TRBV20-1 and TRBJ2-4; the match to TRBD1 covers 10 bases. The CDR3 has 15 amino acids. Germline-derived CDR1 and CDR2 are DFQATT and SNEGSKA (reference sequence). Trimming removed 1 base from V and 2 bases from J; junction bases left unmatched: 2. The CDR3 loop reads CSARGTGGPKNIQYF. CDR3 nucleotide sequence: TGCAGTGCTAGAGGGACAGGGGGGCCCAAAAACATTCAGTACTTC.

This clonotype was detected a few times. V and J are TRBV12-3 or TRBV12-4 and TRBJ2-3, with 7 positions matching TRBD2. This CDR3 is 15 amino acids long. The junction had 10 bases not matched to a gene; V was cut back by 4 bases and J by 6 bases. The CDR3 bases are TGTGCCAGCAGTTCCGGACTAGACCCAGGGGATACGCAGTATTTT. The encoded protein is CASSSGLDPGDTQYF.

The chain couples TRBV29-1 to TRBJ2-3; TRBD1 aligns across 7 bases. V lost 4 bases, J lost 3 bases, and 13 bases stayed unmatched. The CDR3 loop spans 16 amino acids. Germline assignment: CDR1 SQVTM and CDR2 ANQGSEA. CDR3 sequence (DNA): TGCAGCGTTGGGGGTCTACAGGGGAGCCCAACAGATACGCAGTATTTT. Protein product: CSVGGLQGSPTDTQYF.

This clonotype has only a few counts. The rearrangement joins TRBV29-1 to TRBJ2-7; D gene uncertain. The CDR3 consists of 11 residues. V was trimmed by 1 base and J by 3 bases, leaving 4 bases between them. CDR1 is SQVTM, CDR2 ANQGSEA, per germline. The CDR3 region has the DNA TGCAGCGTTGAAGCGGGCTACGAGCAGTACTTC. This encodes CSVEAGYEQYF.

This clonotype was counted a few times. The rearrangement links TRBV21-1 to TRBJ2-1; the table's TRBD1 call for D was not verified on the DNA. TRBV21-1 is labeled a pseudogene. There are 15 residues in the CDR3. The CDR3 here is CASTSDRDPYNEQFF. The CDR3 coding sequence is TGTGCCAGCACTTCGGACAGGGATCCATACAATGAGCAGTTCTTC.

The gene calls are TRBV5-6 and TRBJ1-1; D ambiguous. Germline V gives CDR1 SGHDT, CDR2 YYEEEE. The CDR3 runs to 12 residues. V lost 2 bases to trimming and J lost 3 bases, with 5 bases between them. The CDR3: CASSLWDTEAFF. The CDR3 nucleotides are TGTGCCAGCAGCTTATGGGACACTGAAGCTTTCTTT.

This clonotype has more than one count but fewer than ten. J is TRBJ2-1 and V is TRBV20-1, with D unresolved. This CDR3 is built from 14 residues. Germline loops: CDR1 DFQATT, CDR2 SNEGSKA (reference sequence). Trimming stripped 5 bases from V and 8 bases from J, with 19 bases between. The DNA of the CDR3 is TGCAGTGCTCACTACCGCGGAAAGATATATGAGCAGTTCTTC. This codes for CSAHYRGKIYEQFF.

In this sample, this clonotype turned up a few times. This chain joins TRBV20-1 and TRBJ2-3; 11 nucleotides align to TRBD2. Germline trimming cut 3 bases from V and 6 bases from J; bases unmatched to any gene: 5. Germline V CDR1 and CDR2: DFQATT, SNEGSKA (reference sequence). The CDR3 runs 14 residues. This chain's CDR3 is CSASGLAGIDTQYF. CDR3 coding DNA: TGCAGTGCTAGCGGACTAGCGGGCATTGATACGCAGTATTTT.

This clonotype was observed a few times. The rearrangement uses TRBV28 and TRBJ2-5; D is tentatively TRBD1 or TRBD2 (5 bases each). Per the germline V gene, CDR1 is MDHEN and CDR2 is SYDVKM. This CDR3 has 16 residues. V gave up 8 bases and J gave up 2 bases, with 21 bases separating them. Here the CDR3 reads CASVGVWQRAQETQYF. In DNA, the CDR3 is TGTGCCAGCGTGGGGGTGTGGCAAAGAGCTCAAGAGACCCAGTACTTC.